Listed below are T cell receptor beta chains from one sample, sequenced in a study of shared clonotypes between healthy human individuals. Data came from immunoSEQ multiplex PCR; TCRdb stores just in-frame clones and leaves some out. The table lists millions of clones, roughly 95% of them singletons. The specimen was naive CD4+ T cells sorted from blood. These receptor sequences come from a man between 18 and 35 years old in good health. CDR3s include the opening cysteine and the closing phenylalanine or tryptophan. Each record gives: J gene, V gene, D gene, CDR3 length, clone size, CDR3 DNA, CDR3 protein. The D gene is left open where the match is weak. Not all rows give a size; the values are once, few, many and, for expanded clones, a class.

>TRBJ2-7|TRBV6-6|-|10|-
TGTGCCAGCAGAACTTACGAGCAGTACTTC
CASRTYEQYF
>TRBJ2-5|TRBV11-2|-|15|-
TGTGCCAGCAGCTTCTATACGCAGGGTGAAGAGACCCAGTACTTC
CASSFYTQGEETQYF
>TRBJ2-7|TRBV6-6|-|16|-
TGTGCCAGCAGTCGCCCCCAGGGGGGGGAGGGAAACGAGCAGTACTTC
CASSRPQGGEGNEQYF
>TRBJ1-5|TRBV9|-|15|-
TGTGCCAGCAGCGTAGATGAGGGGGGTGCTCTGCCCCAGCATTTT
CASSVDEGGALPQHF
>TRBJ1-1|TRBV29-1|-|13|once
TGCAGCGTTGTCCGGGACACCAACACTGAAGCTTTCTTT
CSVVRDTNTEAFF
>TRBJ1-1|TRBV10-3|-|15|once
TGTGCCATCAGTGAGTCGATAGGGATGAACACTGAAGCTTTCTTT
CAISESIGMNTEAFF
>TRBJ2-2|TRBV4-1|-|16|once
TGCGCCAGCAGCCAAGAGTCCGGGGGTGACACCGGGGAGCTGTTTTTT
CASSQESGGDTGELFF
>TRBJ1-5|TRBV19|-|14|few
TGTGCCAGTAGCCAGATAGGTAGCAATCAGCCCCAGCATTTT
CASSQIGSNQPQHF
>TRBJ2-1|TRBV5-1|-|12|-
TGCGCCAGCAGCCTGGGAGGTCTTGAGCAGTTCTTC
CASSLGGLEQFF
>TRBJ2-1|TRBV6-5|-|16|-
TGTGCCAGCAGTTACTTACGGGGGATGCCCTACAATGAGCAGTTCTTC
CASSYLRGMPYNEQFF
>TRBJ2-2|TRBV7-9|-|12|-
TGTGCCAGCAGCTTCCAGACCGGGGAGCTGTTTTTT
CASSFQTGELFF
>TRBJ1-1|TRBV5-6|-|15|-
TGTGCCAGCACCCACCGAGGGCAAGGGATCCCTGAAGCTTTCTTT
CASTHRGQGIPEAFF
>TRBJ2-1|TRBV29-1|TRBD2|16|-
TGCAGCGCTAGCAGGGGACTAGCGGGGGCATACAATGAGCAGTTCTTC
CSASRGLAGAYNEQFF
>TRBJ1-6|TRBV10-3|-|14|-
TGTGCCATCAGTGAGGCCCTATCTAATTCACCCCTCCACTTT
CAISEALSNSPLHF
>TRBJ2-5|TRBV15|-|16|-
TGTGCCACCAGCAGAGACGCGTCCCCGAACCAAGAGACCCAGTACTTC
CATSRDASPNQETQYF
>TRBJ2-7|TRBV5-1|-|11|-
TGCGCCAGCACTCTCTTGGACGAGCAGTACTTC
CASTLLDEQYF
>TRBJ2-3|TRBV30|-|15|-
TGTGCCTGGAGTGTAGGCCACACACTCCCAGATACGCAGTATTTT
CAWSVGHTLPDTQYF
>TRBJ2-2|TRBV11-3|-|14|-
TGTGCCAGCAGCTTGTCACAGAACACCGGGGAGCTGTTTTTT
CASSLSQNTGELFF
>TRBJ2-6|TRBV6-1|-|16|-
TGTGCCAGCAGTGGAGAAGGGGACTCTGGGGCCAACGTCCTGACTTTC
CASSGEGDSGANVLTF